Each of the 14 T cell receptor beta chains below was sequenced from the same sample in a study of T cells after yellow fever vaccination. TCRdb re-called the 5' RACE reads through MiXCR, storing one row per CDR3 protein. The data contain approximately 510,000 distinct CDR3 sequences, around a fifth of them singletons. Sequenced here: PBMCs, sampled about 20 days after the first yellow fever vaccination. The receptor source for this set is a young man who received the YFV17D yellow fever vaccine.

This clonotype was seen more than once but under ten times. The J gene is TRBJ2-2, the V gene TRBV12-3 or TRBV12-4, with no clear D. The CDR3 has 12 amino acids. With 6 bases removed from V and 5 bases from J, the gap between germline ends came to 7 bases. In DNA form, the CDR3 reads TGTGCCAGCAGAATGGGGACCGGGGAGCTGTTTTTT. Amino acids: CASRMGTGELFF.

This clonotype was seen ten or more times. J is TRBJ1-3 and V is TRBV29-1; D gene uncertain. Between the trimmed V and J ends, which lost 4 bases and 1 base, there was a span of 2 bases. The CDR3 extends over 11 amino acids. Looked up from germline, CDR1 is SQVTM and CDR2 is ANQGSEA. The CDR3 coding sequence is TGCAGCGTTGTTTCTGGAAACACCATATATTTT. This gives the protein CSVVSGNTIYF. Together with reference TRBV29-1 and TRBJ1-3, the CDR3 gives the full variable domain: SAVISQKPSRDICQRGTSLTIQCQVDSQVTMMFWYRQQPGQSLTLIATANQGSEATYESGFVIDKFPISRPNLTFSTLTVSNMSPEDSSIYLCSVVSGNTIYFGEGSWLTVV.

This clonotype was seen a few times. The chain carries TRBV4-1 and TRBJ1-4; the match to TRBD1 covers 8 bases. CDR1 and CDR2 (germline): MGHRA, YSYEKL. The V and J ends lost 3 bases and 8 bases, in that order; junction bases with no gene match: 14. This CDR3 spans 17 amino acids. This chain's CDR3 is CASSHEHRTGLLEKLFF. CDR3 bases: TGCGCCAGCAGCCACGAACATCGGACAGGGTTGTTGGAAAAACTGTTTTTT.

The chain has TRBV12-3 or TRBV12-4 and TRBJ1-5, with TRBD1 identical over 7 bases. This CDR3 comprises 13 residues. V trimming: 6 bases; J trimming: 6 bases; junction bases outside the gene matches: 5. The CDR3 DNA is TGTGCCAGCAGATTAACAGGGGTTCAGCCCCAGCATTTT. This sequence encodes CASRLTGVQPQHF.

This rearrangement joins TRBV5-1 to TRBJ1-2; 12 positions match TRBD1. V trimming: 4 bases; J trimming: 8 bases; junction bases outside the gene matches: 9. Germline V gives CDR1 SGHRS, CDR2 YFSETQ. The CDR3 totals 15 residues. The CDR3 coding sequence is TGCGCCAGCAGCGAGGGACAGGGGGCTTTTCGAGGCTACACCTTC. Amino acids: CASSEGQGAFRGYTF.

This clonotype was counted a few times. The genes are TRBV11-2 and TRBJ2-5; TRBD2 is a possible D gene (5 bases). V lost 0 bases and J 5 bases, leaving 7 bases between the germline ends. The germline gives CDR1 SGHAT, CDR2 FQNNGV. The CDR3 has 13 amino acids. CDR3 sequence (DNA): TGTGCCAGCAGCTTAGATAGGAGGGAGACCCAGTACTTC. This translates into CASSLDRRETQYF.

This clonotype was detected a few times. The rearrangement joins TRBV5-6 to TRBJ2-7; the D gene is possibly TRBD2 (6 bases). V was pared by 6 bases and J by 6 bases, with 13 bases between. CDR1 SGHDT and CDR2 YYEEEE come from the germline V gene. This CDR3 is built from 12 residues. The CDR3 DNA is TGTGCCAGCAACTACGGGGGTTCCGAGCAGTACTTC. It translates to CASNYGGSEQYF. Complete variable domain (other parts from reference TRBV5-6 and TRBJ2-7): DAGVTQSPTHLIKTRGQQVTLRCSPKSGHDTVSWYQQALGQGPQFIFQYYEEEERQRGNFPDRFSGHQFPNYSSELNVNALLLGDSALYLCASNYGGSEQYFGPGTRLTVT.

The chain links TRBV7-2 to TRBJ1-2; D not resolved. Trimming took 6 bases from V and 4 from J, leaving 15 bases between them. Germline V gene sequence: CDR1 SGHTA, CDR2 FQGNSA. CDR3 length: 14 residues. As DNA, the CDR3 is TGTGCCAGCAGTTCTATCAGCACGATCTATGGCTACACCTTC. Protein product: CASSSISTIYGYTF.

This chain links TRBV20-1 with TRBJ2-7, with TRBD2 identical over 8 bases. In germline, CDR1 is DFQATT, CDR2 SNEGSKA (reference sequence). Trimming cost V 4 bases and J 0 bases; bases outside gene matches: 11. The CDR3 length is 16 residues. Here the CDR3 reads CSAITPAGGPSYEQYF. CDR3 in DNA: TGCAGTGCTATAACGCCCGCGGGGGGCCCCTCCTACGAGCAGTACTTC.

The rearrangement joins TRBV10-3 to TRBJ2-3; 7 nucleotides match TRBD1. This CDR3 spans 15 amino acids. Germline V CDR1 and CDR2: ENHRY, SYGVKD. J was trimmed by 2 bases and V by 6 bases; bases with no gene match: 8. CDR3: CAISTSQGDTDTQYF. The CDR3, as DNA: TGTGCCATCAGCACATCCCAGGGGGACACAGATACGCAGTATTTT.

This clonotype turned up a few times. V usage is TRBV14 and J usage is TRBJ1-1; 9 nucleotides align to TRBD1. This CDR3 is built from 17 residues. Trimming at V came to 1 base and at J to 1 base, leaving 7 bases not matched to a gene. Germline CDR1 is SGHDN and CDR2 is FVKESK. CDR3 sequence: CASSQVPGQGTNTEAFF. CDR3 bases: TGTGCCAGCAGCCAAGTACCGGGACAGGGAACGAACACTGAAGCTTTCTTT.

This clonotype was picked up a small number of times. This chain links TRBV20-1 with TRBJ2-3, with unresolved D. From germline, CDR1 is DFQATT and CDR2 SNEGSKA (reference sequence). The CDR3 totals 15 residues. V lost 5 bases and J 7 bases, leaving 22 bases between the germline ends. Here the CDR3 DNA reads TGCAGTGCTCCGCCTGACACCCTAGGCTTGAATACGCAGTATTTT. Its translation is CSAPPDTLGLNTQYF.

This clonotype was seen more than once but under ten times. The rearrangement links TRBV10-2 to TRBJ1-1; D perhaps matches TRBD1 (5 bases). Germline V gene lookup returns CDR1 WSHSY and CDR2 SAAADI. Trimming took 6 bases from V and 3 from J, leaving 14 bases between them. The CDR3 is 14 amino acids. CDR3 amino acids: CASRRRGLDTEAFF. CDR3 nucleotides: TGCGCCAGCAGACGAAGGGGTCTCGACACTGAAGCTTTCTTT.

This chain uses TRBV5-4 with TRBJ2-3; possibly TRBD1 for D (6 bases). Germline CDR1 SGHNT, CDR2 YYREEE (reference sequence). This CDR3 comprises 14 residues. Between the trimmed V and J ends, which lost 4 bases and 6 bases, there was a span of 15 bases. CDR3 in DNA: TGTGCCAGCAGCCGCAGACAGGTTGCGGATACGCAGTATTTT. This gives the protein CASSRRQVADTQYF. Filled out from reference TRBV5-4 and TRBJ2-3, the complete variable domain reads ETGVTQSPTHLIKTRGQQVTLRCSSQSGHNTVSWYQQALGQGPQFIFQYYREEENGRGNFPPRFSGLQFPNYSSELNVNALELDDSALYLCASSRRQVADTQYFGPGTRLTVL.